The TCR beta chain under discussion was sequenced for a study of identical twins. Findings of the study overall: Rather than following the same donors, the conclusions depended on cross-sectional statistical analysis. The abundant beta clonotypes from cord blood had fewer insertions, and memory repertoires had none of this.

This clonotype was observed a handful of times. Its antigen is not known. Unmatched junction bases numbered 5, after V lost 4 bases and J lost 9 bases. The CDR3 runs 14 residues. Germline CDR1 and CDR2: SEHNR and FQNEAQ (reference sequence). Unique molecular identifiers were present on the cDNA, which also gained a universal primer site by template switching. TCRdb analysed the 5' RACE reads with MiXCR anew, one entry per CDR3 protein. This sample has 570,000 or so distinct CDR3 sequences, with around a tenth found just once. The same data also went into a second study, on yellow fever vaccine responses in identical twins.

The V gene is TRBV7-9, the J gene TRBJ1-6, with 8 bases that match TRBD1. This clonotype was obtained from a woman younger than 35 in good health. The material sequenced was PBMCs. The CDR3 spells CASSSDREVSPLHF. The CDR3 DNA follows: TGTGCCAGCAGCTCGGACAGGGAAGTTTCACCCCTCCACTTT.